This entry describes one T cell receptor beta chain. The target antigen is unknown. These data belong to a study of shared clonotypes between healthy human individuals. Study in general: CD4 naive and memory got three plates each, CD8 naive two, CD8 memory one.

Deep-level running was used for the assay. TCRdb keeps only in-frame clones here, not all; method: immunoSEQ multiplex PCR. The profile covers 950,000 to 1,100,000 clones, with around 76% appearing a single time and 1.4% taken by the ten largest. Study-level findings and limits: Apart from blood, nothing was sampled; tissue repertoires likely differ.

V lost 6 bases and J 0 bases, leaving 8 bases between the germline ends. The germline V gene encodes CDR1 SQVTM and CDR2 ANQGSEA. The length of the CDR3 is 12 residues. The material sequenced was memory CD4+ T cells sorted from blood. Regarding subset: CD45RA-negative fraction. This sequence joins TRBV29-1 and TRBJ1-1; the D is unclear. This TCR came from a man between 18 and 35 years old in good health. CDR3 sequence reads: CSVDLVNTEAFF. DNA for the CDR3: TGCAGCGTCGACCTTGTGAACACTGAAGCTTTCTTT.